The next 19 T cell receptor beta chains were all read from a single sample in a study of T cells after yellow fever vaccination. TCRdb re-called the 5' RACE reads through MiXCR, storing one row per CDR3 protein. The sample includes fewer than 450,000 distinct CDR3 sequences, approximately 8% of them seen just once. The material sequenced was PBMCs, taken approximately 47 days after the first yellow fever vaccination. These TCRs come from a man between 18 and 29 years old who received the YFV17D yellow fever vaccine.

In this sample, this clonotype turned up many times. Here the CDR3 reads CASSEVRASDTQYF. The CDR3 DNA reads as TGTGCCAGCAGTGAAGTCCGGGCGTCAGATACGCAGTATTTT. This chain uses TRBV2 with TRBJ2-3; D remains ambiguous. Trimming shortened V by 1 base and J by 4 bases, and 9 bases separated the two germline ends. CDR1 is SNHLY, CDR2 FYNNEI, per germline. The CDR3 consists of 14 residues.

Ten or more counts support this clonotype. The V call is TRBV24-1, the J call TRBJ2-5; 10 bases are a match to TRBD2. CDR3 length: 13 residues. The germline CDR1 and CDR2 sequences are KGHDR and SFDVKD. Unmatched junction bases numbered 2, after V lost 6 bases and J lost 5 bases. This CDR3 is CATSLAGAETQYF. CDR3 sequence (DNA): TGTGCCACCAGTCTAGCGGGGGCGGAGACCCAGTACTTC.

This clonotype was seen many times. J is TRBJ1-2 and V is TRBV19, with 7 bases fitting TRBD1. Germline V gene data show CDR1 as LNHDA and CDR2 as SQIVND (reference sequence). Unmatched junction bases numbered 3, after V lost 5 bases and J lost 3 bases. The CDR3 contains 13 residues. CDR3 loop: CASSLGTDYGYTF. The CDR3 region has the DNA TGTGCCAGTAGTCTTGGGACAGACTATGGCTACACCTTC.

V gene TRBV7-2 combines with J gene TRBJ1-5; no reliable D call. V was cut by 0 bases and J by 7 bases, with 16 bases left in between. The CDR3 totals 16 residues. Per the germline V gene, CDR1 is SGHTA and CDR2 is FQGNSA. CDR3 in DNA: TGTGCCAGCAGCTTAGCGTACAGAGCGACGGCCCAGCCCCAGCATTTT. This translates into CASSLAYRATAQPQHF. Using reference TRBV7-2 and TRBJ1-5 for the parts outside the CDR3, the full variable domain is GAGVSQSPSNKVTEKGKDVELRCDPISGHTALYWYRQSLGQGLEFLIYFQGNSAPDKSGLPSDRFSAERTGGSVSTLTIQRTQQEDSAVYLCASSLAYRATAQPQHFGDGTRLSIL.

V gene TRBV6-2 or TRBV6-3 combines with J gene TRBJ2-7; D remains ambiguous. This CDR3 is 14 amino acids long. V dropped 5 bases and J dropped 11 bases, with 22 bases sitting between them. CDR1 is MNHEY, CDR2 SVGEGT, per germline. As DNA, the CDR3 is TGTGCCAGCAGTAGATCCTTTCTCGGCAATCTGGAGTACGTC. Amino acid sequence: CASSRSFLGNLEYV.

A few counts support this clonotype. An end of the junction does not agree with germline; a read error may underlie this. The gene calls are TRBV6-1 and TRBJ1-5; no clear D. Germline V gene lookup returns CDR1 MNHNS and CDR2 SASEGT. CDR3 length: 14 amino acids. The CDR3 DNA is TGTGCCAGCAGGGAAGGAAGATCCAATCAGCCCCAGCATTTT. This gives the protein CASREGRSNQPQHF.

This clonotype was counted many times. The chain recombines TRBV6-5 with TRBJ1-2, with a tentative D call TRBD1 (6 bases). The CDR3 is made up of 16 amino acids. Germline V gives CDR1 MNHEY, CDR2 SVGAGI. Trimming pared 2 bases from V and 6 bases from J, leaving 19 bases between. This chain's CDR3 is CASSYPRGRVRDGYTF. CDR3 sequence (DNA): TGTGCCAGCAGTTACCCACGGGGGCGAGTAAGGGATGGCTACACCTTC.

V is TRBV9 and J is TRBJ1-5; D remains ambiguous. Trimming stripped 0 bases from V and 7 bases from J, with 11 bases between. CDR1 SGDLS and CDR2 YYNGEE come from the germline V gene. CDR3 length equals 14 residues. The CDR3 DNA is TGTGCCAGCAGCGTAGATGGGAGTAGCCAGCCCCAGCATTTT. Its translation is CASSVDGSSQPQHF.

This clonotype was detected ten times or more. This chain joins TRBV5-1 and TRBJ1-4; tentative D call: TRBD1 (6 bases). Germline loops: CDR1 SGHRS, CDR2 YFSETQ. This CDR3 region has 14 residues. With 4 bases removed from V and 8 bases from J, the gap between germline ends came to 15 bases. The CDR3 region has the DNA TGCGCCAGCAGCCTACAGGGCTCAGGGGAAAAACTGTTTTTT. This codes for CASSLQGSGEKLFF.

The genes are TRBV2 and TRBJ2-5; D gene ambiguous. Trimming stripped 6 bases from V and 4 bases from J, with 9 bases between. The CDR3 has 12 amino acids. CDR1 and CDR2 (germline): SNHLY, FYNNEI. The CDR3, as DNA: TGTGCCAGCAGGGCCTTGGGAGAGACCCAGTACTTC. The encoded protein is CASRALGETQYF.

Many counts were recorded for this clonotype. The J gene is TRBJ2-3, the V gene TRBV5-8; a possible D gene is TRBD2 (5 bases). This CDR3 is 16 amino acids long. V lost 0 bases and J lost 6, with 17 bases in between. CDR1 is SGHTS, CDR2 YDEGEE, per germline. CDR3 in amino acids: CASSLGYSGVADTQYF. Written as DNA, the CDR3 is TGTGCCAGCAGCTTGGGGTATTCCGGGGTGGCGGATACGCAGTATTTT.

In this sample, this clonotype turned up a few times. This rearrangement joins TRBV12-3 or TRBV12-4 to TRBJ2-1; 14 nucleotides align to TRBD2. V lost 7 bases to trimming and J lost 12 bases; unmatched junction nucleotides: 2. The CDR3 contains 12 residues. The CDR3 bases are TGTGCCAGCACCGGGACTAGCGGGGGGCAGTTCTTC. This translates into CASTGTSGGQFF.

This clonotype was seen only a few times. The chain employs TRBV3-1 and TRBJ2-1; D is unclear. The CDR3 contains 13 residues. The germline CDR1 and CDR2 sequences are LGHDT and YNNKEL (reference sequence). Between the trimmed V and J ends, which lost 2 bases and 7 bases, there was a span of 9 bases. CDR3 in DNA: TGTGCCAGCAGCCAAAGCCGGGCTAATGAGCAGTTCTTC. It encodes CASSQSRANEQFF.

The chain joins TRBV27 to TRBJ1-2, with D hard to call. Germline CDR1 reads MNHEY; CDR2 reads SMNVEV (reference sequence). Trimming pared 4 bases from V and 4 bases from J, leaving 13 bases between. CDR3 length equals 14 residues. CDR3 DNA sequence: TGTGCCAGCAGTTCCCTTGGTCTCCTCTATGGCTACACCTTC. Its translation: CASSSLGLLYGYTF.

In its sample, this clonotype was seen many times. This rearrangement joins TRBV4-2 to TRBJ2-3; tentatively, D is TRBD2 (6 bases). Germline V gene data show CDR1 as LGHNA and CDR2 as YNFKEQ. Trimming cost V 3 bases and J 4 bases, with 11 bases left between them. CDR3 length: 14 amino acids. The CDR3 loop reads CASSQPDYSDTQYF. Written as DNA, the CDR3 is TGTGCCAGCAGCCAGCCGGACTACTCAGATACGCAGTATTTT.

V and J are TRBV9 and TRBJ2-3; 9 nucleotides agree with TRBD2. The CDR3 has 16 residues. CDR1 SGDLS and CDR2 YYNGEE come from the germline V gene. The J segment lost 4 bases and the V segment lost 0 bases, leaving 6 bases of the junction unmatched. In DNA, the CDR3 is TGTGCCAGCAGCGTAGGAAGTAGCGGGGGATCAGATACGCAGTATTTT. Amino acids: CASSVGSSGGSDTQYF. The whole variable domain, filled in from reference TRBV9 and TRBJ2-3, reads DSGVTQTPKHLITATGQRVTLRCSPRSGDLSVYWYQQSLDQGLQFLIQYYNGEERAKGNILERFSAQQFPDLHSELNLSSLELGDSALYFCASSVGSSGGSDTQYFGPGTRLTVL.

This clonotype showed up just a few times. V gene TRBV28 combines with J gene TRBJ2-1; no definite D call. Germline CDR1 reads MDHEN; CDR2 reads SYDVKM. With 2 bases removed from V and 0 bases from J, the gap between germline ends came to 11 bases. The CDR3 is made up of 16 amino acids. The CDR3, as DNA: TGTGCCAGCAGTTTACCTCCAGCTACCTCCTACAATGAGCAGTTCTTC. Translated: CASSLPPATSYNEQFF.

The rearrangement links TRBV20-1 to TRBJ2-7; tentative D call: TRBD2 (6 bases). V dropped 4 bases and J dropped 3 bases, with 7 bases sitting between them. CDR3 length: 11 amino acids. CDR1 and CDR2 (germline): DFQATT, SNEGSKA (reference sequence). The CDR3 coding sequence is TGCAGTGCTATGGGGGGCTACGAGCAGTACTTC. Translating it yields CSAMGGYEQYF.

Notes on this clonotype: A junction end diverges from the germline sequence, so it may reflect a read error. The rearrangement uses TRBV7-2 and TRBJ2-4; D is perhaps TRBD1 or TRBD2 (7 bases each). CDR3 length: 14 amino acids. From germline, CDR1 is SGHTA and CDR2 FQGNSA. The CDR3 nucleotides read TGTGTCAGCAGCGGCCCCCAGGGGGGGATCATTCAGTACTTC. Its protein is CVSSGPQGGIIQYF.